A single sample is the source of the 17 T cell receptor beta chains below, sequenced in a study of neurological immune-mediated disorders. Each CDR3 protein is one row after TCRdb ran MiXCR on the 5' RACE reads. The data show under 90,000 distinct CDR3 sequences, around 3.5% seen once. Source material: PBMCs. The receptors shown here come from a woman between 45 and 65 years old with multiple sclerosis.

This clonotype has a count of ten or more. The chain combines TRBV6-2 or TRBV6-3 with TRBJ2-2; 8 bases fit TRBD1. J lost 1 base, V lost 1 base, and 5 bases had no gene match. The CDR3 is made up of 17 amino acids. Germline loops: CDR1 MNHEY, CDR2 SVGEGT. The CDR3 protein is CASSYFSGGRNTGELFF. The CDR3 DNA is TGTGCCAGCAGTTACTTCTCAGGGGGCAGGAACACCGGGGAGCTGTTTTTT.

This clonotype was seen many times. The V and J genes are TRBV5-1 and TRBJ2-3, with 9 bases aligning to TRBD1. CDR1 and CDR2 from the germline V gene are SGHRS and YFSETQ. The CDR3 spans 18 residues. The ends lost 0 bases at V and 5 bases at J; junction bases unmatched: 13. CDR3 region: CASSLAHTGQGFIDTQYF. The CDR3 DNA sequence: TGCGCCAGCAGCTTGGCCCATACGGGACAGGGATTTATAGATACGCAGTATTTT.

Ten or more counts support this clonotype. The chain joins TRBV20-1 to TRBJ2-5; TRBD1 is a possible D gene (6 bases). The CDR3 loop spans 15 amino acids. CDR1 is DFQATT and CDR2 is SNEGSKA in the germline V gene (reference sequence). Between the trimmed V and J ends, which lost 6 bases and 5 bases, there was a span of 22 bases. CDR3 region: CSAAPGWGLRETQYF. CDR3 nucleotides: TGCAGTGCCGCGCCTGGGTGGGGGCTCCGGGAGACCCAGTACTTC.

Many counts were recorded for this clonotype. This chain links TRBV20-1 with TRBJ2-1; D is perhaps TRBD2 (6 bases). V shed 3 bases and J shed 13 bases, with 13 bases lying between them. Germline V gene data show CDR1 as DFQATT and CDR2 as SNEGSKA (reference sequence). This CDR3 region has 11 residues. The CDR3: CSASLAGPQFF. The CDR3 DNA follows: TGCAGTGCTAGTTTGGCGGGGCCTCAGTTCTTC.

This chain connects TRBV9 to TRBJ2-7; either TRBD1 or TRBD2 may supply D (5 bases each). From germline, CDR1 is SGDLS and CDR2 YYNGEE. This CDR3 has 14 residues. V lost 4 bases, J lost 0 bases, and 11 bases lay in between. CDR3 in DNA: TGTGCCAGCAGCTCCCGGGACCCCTCCTACGAGCAGTACTTC. Amino acid sequence: CASSSRDPSYEQYF.

The chain has TRBV5-1 and TRBJ2-2, with a tentative D call TRBD1 (5 bases). There are 15 residues in the CDR3. The V end was cut by 3 bases, the J end by 4 bases, with 13 bases between. Per the germline V gene, CDR1 is SGHRS and CDR2 is YFSETQ. Here the CDR3 DNA reads TGCGCCAGCAGCTCGGACACCCACTTCACCGGGGAGCTGTTTTTT. Translated, it gives CASSSDTHFTGELFF.

This clonotype was counted many times. V and J are TRBV7-2 and TRBJ1-2, with D unclear. Germline lookup yields CDR1 SGHTA and CDR2 FQGNSA. The CDR3 contains 13 residues. Trimming stripped 5 bases from V and 3 bases from J, with 10 bases between. Here the CDR3 DNA reads TGTGCCAGCAGCGGACCCGGGGACTATGGCTACACCTTC. Encoded protein: CASSGPGDYGYTF.

At least ten counts were recorded for this clonotype. This chain links TRBV9 with TRBJ1-5, with 9 bases that match TRBD1. The germline V gene encodes CDR1 SGDLS and CDR2 YYNGEE. The length of the CDR3 is 14 residues. V gave up 3 bases and J gave up 6 bases; unmatched junction bases: 4. The CDR3 here is CASSAGTGRQPQHF. CDR3 bases: TGTGCCAGCAGCGCCGGGACAGGGCGTCAGCCCCAGCATTTT. The full variable domain, with the rest looked up from reference TRBV9 and TRBJ1-5, is DSGVTQTPKHLITATGQRVTLRCSPRSGDLSVYWYQQSLDQGLQFLIQYYNGEERAKGNILERFSAQQFPDLHSELNLSSLELGDSALYFCASSAGTGRQPQHFGDGTRLSIL.

This clonotype occurred many times. The V and J genes are TRBV28 and TRBJ2-7; weak D call: TRBD2 (5 bases). CDR1 and CDR2 (germline): MDHEN, SYDVKM. The CDR3 loop spans 13 amino acids. V was trimmed by 6 bases and J by 0 bases, leaving 9 bases between them. The CDR3 here is CASRSGSSYEQYF. The CDR3 DNA is TGTGCCAGCAGATCGGGGAGCTCCTACGAGCAGTACTTC.

This clonotype was counted many times. The chain uses TRBV20-1 and TRBJ2-7; the D gene is possibly TRBD1 (6 bases). Trimming removed 0 bases at V and 7 bases at J, with 16 bases between. CDR3 length: 14 residues. Per germline, CDR1 DFQATT and CDR2 SNEGSKA (reference sequence). CDR3 sequence: CSARDGTSGWEQYF. The CDR3 coding sequence is TGCAGTGCTAGAGACGGGACATCGGGTTGGGAGCAGTACTTC.

This clonotype was counted ten times or more. The chain links TRBV9 to TRBJ1-1; 7 bases fit TRBD1. CDR1 SGDLS and CDR2 YYNGEE come from the germline V gene. Losses at the gene ends were 4 bases for V and 7 bases for J; bases not matched to a gene: 7. The CDR3 extends over 13 amino acids. The CDR3 loop is CASSPTDRFEAFF. Written as DNA, the CDR3 is TGTGCCAGCAGCCCGACGGACAGGTTTGAAGCTTTCTTT.

The V call is TRBV3-1, the J call TRBJ1-2, with TRBD1 matching over 7 bases. Germline CDR1 reads LGHDT; CDR2 reads YNNKEL (reference sequence). The ends lost 4 bases at V and 4 bases at J; junction bases unmatched: 9. The CDR3 has 15 amino acids. In DNA form, the CDR3 reads TGTGCCAGCAGCCCAGGACAGGCGGCCGCCTATGGCTACACCTTC. Its translation is CASSPGQAAAYGYTF.

This clonotype was observed at least ten times. The chain combines TRBV5-1 with TRBJ1-2; D gene uncertain. Germline values: CDR1 SGHRS, CDR2 YFSETQ. V gave up 0 bases and J gave up 8 bases, with 8 bases separating them. The CDR3 is 12 amino acids. Here the CDR3 DNA reads TGCGCCAGCAGCTTGGATAGCCTCGGCTACACCTTC. Its translation is CASSLDSLGYTF.

Details on this clonotype: One base away lies a much larger clone, so this may be a sequencing read error. V is TRBV7-9 and J is TRBJ2-5; TRBD1 agrees at 9 bases. J lost 1 base, V lost 4 bases, and 4 bases had no gene match. Germline V CDR1 and CDR2: SEHNR, FQNEAQ (reference sequence). The CDR3 contains 15 residues. CDR3 region: CASSSRDRAQETQYF. The CDR3 DNA is TGTGCCAGCAGCTCACGGGACAGGGCCCAAGAGACCCAGTACTTC.

This clonotype has just a few counts. A much larger clonotype is one base distant, so this may be a read error. The chain combines TRBV20-1 with TRBJ1-6; D not resolved. The CDR3 sequence is 13 residues long. The germline V gene encodes CDR1 DFQATT and CDR2 SNEGSKA (reference sequence). V was pared by 7 bases and J by 5 bases, with 12 bases between. In DNA, the CDR3 is TGCAGTGACAACGAGGGTCATAATTCACCCCTCCACTTT. This gives the protein CSDNEGHNSPLHF.

The table lists this clonotype with many counts. V usage is TRBV5-6 and J usage is TRBJ2-2, with D tentatively TRBD1 or TRBD2 (6 bases each). Looked up from germline, CDR1 is SGHDT and CDR2 is YYEEEE. Trimming shortened V by 4 bases and J by 4 bases, and 20 bases separated the two germline ends. CDR3 length equals 17 residues. For the CDR3, the DNA is TGTGCCAGCAGCCGGGAGTGGCGCAGGGGAGGCACCGGGGAGCTGTTTTTT. This gives the protein CASSREWRRGGTGELFF.

This clonotype was detected ten times or more. The chain carries TRBV12-3 or TRBV12-4 and TRBJ1-2; 10 bases agree with TRBD1. Losses at the gene ends were 6 bases for V and 8 bases for J; bases not matched to a gene: 15. The CDR3 covers 16 residues. CDR3 in amino acids: CASSLTSGTGAKGYTF. CDR3 coding DNA: TGTGCCAGCAGCCTCACATCCGGGACAGGGGCAAAGGGCTACACCTTC.